Following are 27 T cell receptor beta chains from one sample sequenced in a study of CD8+CD57+ T cells in acquired aplastic anemia. Patients who underwent sequencing had shown CD8+CD57+ cell expansion by flow cytometry. CDR3 and TCR beta VDJ profiling relied on genomic DNA as the template. MiXCR was run by TCRdb on the reads, yielding one entry per CDR3 protein. The sample records more than 150,000 distinct CDR3 sequences, 48% being singletons. Sample: sorted CD4+, CD8+, or CD8+CD57+ T cells (not recorded which) from PBMCs. The receptors were gathered from a human donor with aplastic anemia.

The CDR3 is CASSGRRETQYF. The CDR3 region has the DNA TGTGCCAGCAGCGGGAGACGAGAGACCCAGTACTTC. The gene calls are TRBV7-8 and TRBJ2-5; TRBD2 is a possible D gene (5 bases). CDR1 is SGHVS and CDR2 is FQNEAQ in the germline V gene. There are 12 residues in the CDR3. V was pared by 5 bases and J by 4 bases, with 8 bases between. Together with reference TRBV7-8 and TRBJ2-5, the CDR3 gives the full variable domain: GAGVSQSPRYKVAKRGQDVALRCDPISGHVSLFWYQQALGQGPEFLTYFQNEAQLDKSGLPSDRFFAERPEGSVSTLKIQRTQQEDSAVYLCASSGRRETQYFGPGTRLLVL.

The chain recombines TRBV14 with TRBJ2-1; 7 positions match TRBD2. V shed 1 base and J 5 bases; nucleotides not matched to a gene: 8. Germline V gene data show CDR1 as SGHDN and CDR2 as FVKESK. This CDR3 region has 16 residues. The CDR3 sequence is CASSQVPGLVDNEQFF. CDR3 DNA: TGTGCCAGCAGCCAAGTTCCTGGACTAGTTGACAATGAGCAGTTCTTC. Full variable domain (remainder filled in from reference TRBV14 and TRBJ2-1): EAGVTQFPSHSVIEKGQTVTLRCDPISGHDNLYWYRRVMGKEIKFLLHFVKESKQDESGMPNNRFLAERTGGTYSTLKVQPAELEDSGVYFCASSQVPGLVDNEQFFGPGTRLTVL.

On this clonotype: One end of the junction fails to match germline, which may point to a read error. The rearrangement uses TRBV7-3 and TRBJ2-5; D uncertain. Germline lookup yields CDR1 SGHTA and CDR2 FQGTGA. The CDR3 totals 18 residues. The CDR3 DNA reads TGTGCCGGCAGCTTATCGAGGCGGCGTCTGTACTGGCAAGAGACCCAGTACTTC. This gives the protein CAGSLSRRRLYWQETQYF.

This chain links TRBV7-6 with TRBJ2-7; 7 bases match TRBD1. Germline CDR1 and CDR2: SGHVS and FNYEAQ. The trim removed 5 bases at V and 3 bases at J, leaving 4 bases unmatched. The CDR3 spans 13 residues. The CDR3 DNA reads as TGTGCCAGCAGCAAGGACAGGAGCTACGAGCAGTACTTC. Protein: CASSKDRSYEQYF.

The chain carries TRBV15 and TRBJ2-5; 10 bases agree with TRBD2. CDR3 length: 16 residues. V gave up 5 bases and J gave up 6 bases; unmatched junction bases: 12. CDR1 and CDR2 (germline): LNHNV, YYDKDF (reference sequence). The chain's CDR3 is CATSSRSGGAIQTQYF. As DNA, the CDR3 is TGTGCCACCAGCTCACGAAGCGGGGGGGCAATACAGACCCAGTACTTC.

At least ten counts were recorded for this clonotype. The J gene is TRBJ1-3, the V gene TRBV19, with 9 bases that match TRBD1. Germline V gives CDR1 LNHDA, CDR2 SQIVND (reference sequence). There are 18 residues in the CDR3. The V and J ends lost 3 bases and 0 bases, in that order; junction bases with no gene match: 9. The CDR3 spells CASSITGTGQYSGNTIYF. DNA for the CDR3: TGTGCCAGTAGTATCACCGGGACAGGGCAGTACTCTGGAAACACCATATATTTT. The whole variable domain, remainder taken from reference TRBV19 and TRBJ1-3, is DGGITQSPKYLFRKEGQNVTLSCEQNLNHDAMYWYRQDPGQGLRLIYYSQIVNDFQKGDIAEGYSVSREKKESFPLTVTSAQKNPTAFYLCASSITGTGQYSGNTIYFGEGSWLTVV.

This clonotype was picked up a small number of times. This chain links TRBV2 with TRBJ2-1, with D unresolved. The CDR3 sequence is 12 residues long. Germline V CDR1 and CDR2: SNHLY, FYNNEI. Trimming took off 6 bases at V and 5 bases at J, with 8 bases between the two ends. Written as DNA, the CDR3 is TGTGCCAGCAGAAGACCGAACAATGAGCAGTTCTTC. Translation gives CASRRPNNEQFF.

As regards this clonotype: Possible read error: a much larger clone is one base away. The chain employs TRBV6-5 and TRBJ2-2, with D uncertain. CDR3 length equals 13 residues. V was pared by 8 bases and J by 6 bases, with 13 bases between. The germline V gene encodes CDR1 MNHEY and CDR2 SVGAGI. CDR3 sequence: CASGSGVAGELFF. In nucleotides, the CDR3 is TGTGCCAGCGGTTCGGGTGTGGCCGGGGAGCTGTTTTTT.

Note on this clonotype: This may arise from a read error, as a much more abundant clone is one base away. The chain couples TRBV12-3 or TRBV12-4 to TRBJ1-3; unclear D gene. This CDR3 has 15 amino acids. V gave up 1 base and J gave up 2 bases, with 9 bases separating them. CDR3 nucleotides: TGTGCCAGCAGTTTAGGACAAAGCCCTGGAAACACCATATATTTT. This translates into CASSLGQSPGNTIYF.

This clonotype was detected ten times or more. The V call is TRBV19, the J call TRBJ1-2; the D gene is possibly TRBD1 (6 bases). The CDR3 loop spans 13 amino acids. CDR1 LNHDA and CDR2 SQIVND come from the germline V gene (reference sequence). Trimming took 3 bases from V and 4 from J, leaving 9 bases between them. CDR3 sequence reads: CASSIGQPYGYTF. The DNA for the CDR3 is TGTGCCAGTAGTATCGGACAGCCCTATGGCTACACCTTC. The full variable domain, its missing parts supplied by reference TRBV19 and TRBJ1-2, is DGGITQSPKYLFRKEGQNVTLSCEQNLNHDAMYWYRQDPGQGLRLIYYSQIVNDFQKGDIAEGYSVSREKKESFPLTVTSAQKNPTAFYLCASSIGQPYGYTFGSGTRLTVV.

This chain uses TRBV30 with TRBJ2-7, with TRBD2 identical over 9 bases. The CDR3 totals 14 residues. Germline assignment: CDR1 GTSNPN and CDR2 SVGIG (reference sequence). Trimming cost V 4 bases and J 7 bases; bases outside gene matches: 11. The CDR3 DNA is TGTGCCTGGACCGAACTAGCGGGCAGTGTGGAGCAGTACTTC. This gives the protein CAWTELAGSVEQYF.

The chain combines TRBV24-1 with TRBJ2-5, with TRBD2 matching 8 bases. Germline-derived CDR1 and CDR2 are KGHDR and SFDVKD. The CDR3 extends over 14 amino acids. The V gene end was trimmed by 6 bases and the J gene end by 1 base; junction bases not matched to a gene: 3. The DNA for the CDR3 is TGTGCCACCAGTAGGGCGGGGGGCCAAGAGACCCAGTACTTC. Encoded protein: CATSRAGGQETQYF.

This chain joins TRBV12-3 or TRBV12-4 and TRBJ1-2, with D uncertain. V was shortened by 7 bases and J by 7 bases, with 10 bases between the two germline ends. This CDR3 contains 11 residues. Here the CDR3 DNA reads TGTGCCAGCAAACGGATGAGTGGCTACACCTTC. As protein: CASKRMSGYTF.

This clonotype showed up just a few times. A read error is possible here, since a much larger clone lies one base away. V and J are TRBV5-1 and TRBJ2-7, with unresolved D. V was cut by 1 base and J by 4 bases, with 15 bases left in between. The germline V gene has CDR1 SGHRS and CDR2 YFSETQ. The CDR3 has 15 amino acids. CDR3 DNA: TGCGCCAGCAGCTTGAGTCATTCCCTGGAGTACGAGCAGTACTTC. This sequence encodes CASSLSHSLEYEQYF.

This sequence joins TRBV11-2 and TRBJ2-7, with 8 bases lining up with TRBD1. The length of the CDR3 is 15 residues. Germline CDR1 is SGHAT and CDR2 is FQNNGV. Unmatched junction bases numbered 8, after V lost 6 bases and J lost 1 base. CDR3: CASRPGQGWSYEQYF. CDR3 in DNA: TGTGCCAGCAGACCCGGACAGGGTTGGTCCTACGAGCAGTACTTC.

This chain connects TRBV7-9 to TRBJ2-7, with a tentative D call TRBD1 (5 bases). Between the trimmed V and J ends, which lost 4 bases and 5 bases, there was a span of 12 bases. Per the germline V gene, CDR1 is SEHNR and CDR2 is FQNEAQ (reference sequence). CDR3 length: 13 amino acids. Here the CDR3 reads CASSSTVPDEQYF. CDR3 nucleotides: TGTGCCAGCAGCTCGACAGTCCCGGACGAGCAGTACTTC. The variable domain in full, completed from reference TRBV7-9 and TRBJ2-7, reads DTGVSQNPRHKITKRGQNVTFRCDPISEHNRLYWYRQTLGQGPEFLTYFQNEAQLEKSRLLSDRFSAERPKGSFSTLEIQRTEQGDSAMYLCASSSTVPDEQYFGPGTRLTVT.

The table lists this clonotype with a few counts. This chain links TRBV12-3 or TRBV12-4 with TRBJ1-2; D remains ambiguous. Trimming took off 0 bases at V and 5 bases at J, with 7 bases between the two ends. The CDR3 runs 13 residues. CDR3: CASSLAAEYGYTF. For the CDR3, the DNA is TGTGCCAGCAGTTTAGCGGCGGAATATGGCTACACCTTC.

The chain uses TRBV10-3 and TRBJ1-1; maybe TRBD1 (5 bases). Deletions cut 4 bases from V and 6 bases from J, with 21 bases between. This CDR3 is built from 16 residues. CDR1 and CDR2 from the germline V gene are ENHRY and SYGVKD. This CDR3 reads CAISAGRVIFLAEAFF. The CDR3 DNA is TGTGCCATCAGTGCGGGCAGGGTAATTTTTCTGGCTGAAGCTTTCTTT.

The V and J genes are TRBV2 and TRBJ1-5; D is unclear. The germline V gene has CDR1 SNHLY and CDR2 FYNNEI. This CDR3 contains 15 residues. V lost 6 bases and J lost 2, with 14 bases in between. The CDR3 protein is CASRGAGLRNQPQHF. Here the CDR3 DNA reads TGTGCCAGCAGGGGAGCCGGACTCCGCAATCAGCCCCAGCATTTT.

On this clonotype itself: Here the CDR3 omits its conserved ending phenylalanine or tryptophan, so a read error is the likely source. This rearrangement joins TRBV7-9 to TRBJ2-1, with D hard to call. CDR1 and CDR2 (germline): SEHNR, FQNEAQ (reference sequence). The CDR3 sequence is 12 residues long. CDR3 sequence reads: CASSLTGNEQFL. CDR3 DNA: TGTGCCAGCAGCTTAACGGGCAATGAACAGTTCCTC.

The chain carries TRBV2 and TRBJ2-3; possible D gene TRBD2, 5 bases. The CDR3 spans 14 residues. The V end lost 8 bases, the J end lost 0 bases, and 12 bases lay between the germline ends. The germline V gene encodes CDR1 SNHLY and CDR2 FYNNEI. CDR3 coding DNA: TGTGCCAGCGGTTCATGGACTAGCACAGATACGCAGTATTTT. It yields the protein CASGSWTSTDTQYF.

CDR3 region: CASREQGIGYNEQFF. CDR3 bases: TGTGCCAGCAGGGAGCAGGGGATAGGCTACAATGAGCAGTTCTTC. This chain joins TRBV2 and TRBJ2-1; D is perhaps TRBD1 (6 bases). Deletions cut 6 bases from V and 3 bases from J, with 15 bases between. The germline CDR1 and CDR2 sequences are SNHLY and FYNNEI. The CDR3 totals 15 residues.

This clonotype has at least ten counts. The genes are TRBV7-3 and TRBJ2-3, with 7 nucleotides matching TRBD2. The V gene end was trimmed by 5 bases and the J gene end by 2 bases; junction bases not matched to a gene: 10. The germline V gene has CDR1 SGHTA and CDR2 FQGTGA. The CDR3 has 16 amino acids. The CDR3 here is CASSPLGGKNTDTQYF. CDR3 DNA: TGTGCCAGCAGCCCCCTGGGGGGGAAGAACACAGATACGCAGTATTTT.

V gene TRBV14 combines with J gene TRBJ1-2; TRBD1 might be the D (5 bases). The V gene's germline CDR1 is SGHDN and CDR2 FVKESK. V dropped 4 bases and J dropped 7 bases, with 13 bases sitting between them. The CDR3 loop spans 13 amino acids. CDR3 coding DNA: TGTGCCAGCAGCCCGGGGCCCAGCTGTGGCTACACCTTC. It translates to CASSPGPSCGYTF.

V gene TRBV24-1 combines with J gene TRBJ2-2; 8 bases align to TRBD1. J was trimmed by 7 bases and V by 5 bases; bases with no gene match: 2. This CDR3 has 13 amino acids. The V gene's germline CDR1 is KGHDR and CDR2 SFDVKD. The CDR3 spells CATSGQGHGELFF. The CDR3 DNA reads as TGTGCCACCAGTGGACAGGGGCACGGGGAGCTGTTTTTT.

V is TRBV24-1 and J is TRBJ1-5; a possible D gene is TRBD1 (6 bases). The CDR3 has 15 residues. CDR1 is KGHDR and CDR2 is SFDVKD in the germline V gene. Trimming cost V 3 bases and J 6 bases, with 14 bases left between them. CDR3 region: CATSDRDTAGQPQHF. In nucleotides, the CDR3 is TGTGCCACCAGTGATCGGGACACTGCAGGTCAGCCCCAGCATTTT.

This clonotype occurred many times. The rearrangement joins TRBV10-3 to TRBJ2-2; possible D gene TRBD1, 6 bases. Germline loops: CDR1 ENHRY, CDR2 SYGVKD. V lost 5 bases, J lost 3 bases, and 22 bases lay in between. The CDR3 consists of 18 residues. In DNA, the CDR3 is TGTGCCATCAGTCCGTGGACAGCCGAAGGGACACACACCGGGGAGCTGTTTTTT. This gives the protein CAISPWTAEGTHTGELFF.